A single sample gave rise to the 14 T cell receptor beta chains below, sequenced in a study of blood T cell repertoires in COVID-19. Measured with immunoSEQ multiplex PCR; TCRdb has only the in-frame clones, and not every one. The sample has approximately 330,000 clones, 87% seen once; the top ten hold approximately 9.9%. The sequencing input was peripheral blood. All receptors come from a man aged 25-45 years with COVID-19, enrolled during active disease.

The chain joins TRBV7-3 to TRBJ2-1; 9 bases align to TRBD1. Trimming took 7 bases from V and 6 from J; bases not matched to a gene: 10. Germline lookup yields CDR1 SGHTA and CDR2 FQGTGA. There are 15 residues in the CDR3. DNA for the CDR3: TGTGCCAGCACCTCCGGGACAGGGTCTGCCAATGAGCAGTTCTTC. It translates to CASTSGTGSANEQFF.

V and J are TRBV9 and TRBJ2-3; TRBD2 matches 8 bases. Per the germline V gene, CDR1 is SGDLS and CDR2 is YYNGEE. The CDR3 contains 16 residues. V dropped 2 bases and J dropped 0; count of bases not matched to a gene: 5. The DNA for the CDR3 is TGTGCCAGCAGCGTGCTACTAGCGGCGAGCACAGATACGCAGTATTTT. Residues: CASSVLLAASTDTQYF.

CDR3 sequence reads: CASSVEGQGARTQYF. CDR3 nucleotides: TGTGCCAGCAGCGTCGAGGGACAGGGGGCTAGGACCCAGTACTTC. The chain carries TRBV9 and TRBJ2-5; 12 nucleotides match TRBD1. After removal of 2 bases from V and 7 bases from J, the junction contained 6 bases not matched to a gene. The CDR3 totals 15 residues. Germline CDR1 reads SGDLS; CDR2 reads YYNGEE.

J is TRBJ2-4 and V is TRBV7-2; 12 positions match TRBD2. Trimming removed 0 bases from V and 1 base from J; junction bases left unmatched: 10. Germline loops: CDR1 SGHTA, CDR2 FQGNSA. The CDR3 sequence is 20 residues long. The CDR3 nucleotides read TGTGCCAGCAGCTTAGCGACGCTAGCGGGGGGGCCGATGGCCAAAAACATTCAGTACTTC. Encoded protein: CASSLATLAGGPMAKNIQYF.

V usage is TRBV7-3 and J usage is TRBJ2-2; 8 positions agree with TRBD1. Germline V gives CDR1 SGHTA, CDR2 FQGTGA. The CDR3 spans 16 residues. Trimming cost V 5 bases and J 1 base; bases outside gene matches: 6. CDR3 protein: CASSVQGAGNTGELFF. In DNA, the CDR3 is TGTGCCAGCAGCGTCCAGGGGGCAGGGAACACCGGGGAGCTGTTTTTT.

The chain links TRBV5-4 to TRBJ2-1, with 8 positions matching TRBD2. Germline V gives CDR1 SGHNT, CDR2 YYREEE (reference sequence). Trimming at V came to 1 base and at J to 3 bases, leaving 3 bases not matched to a gene. CDR3 length: 15 residues. DNA for the CDR3: TGTGCCAGCAGCTTGCCCAGCGGGAGCTACAATGAGCAGTTCTTC. This codes for CASSLPSGSYNEQFF.

The rearrangement links TRBV5-4 to TRBJ2-1, with TRBD2 identical over 7 bases. With V trimmed by 3 bases and J by 1 base, 4 bases remained unmatched. Germline assignment: CDR1 SGHNT and CDR2 YYREEE (reference sequence). The CDR3 spans 15 residues. The CDR3 coding sequence is TGTGCCAGCAGCTCAACTAGCGCGTCCTACAATGAGCAGTTCTTC. Its translation is CASSSTSASYNEQFF.

The rearrangement uses TRBV19 and TRBJ1-5, with D uncertain. The V end lost 6 bases, the J end lost 7 bases, and 28 bases lay between the germline ends. The CDR3 totals 18 residues. Looked up from germline, CDR1 is LNHDA and CDR2 is SQIVND (reference sequence). CDR3 sequence: CASSSLPDLVSFMQPQHF. In nucleotides, the CDR3 is TGTGCCAGTAGCTCGCTCCCTGACCTAGTATCGTTCATGCAGCCCCAGCATTTT.

The chain carries TRBV2 and TRBJ2-2; 9 positions match TRBD1. Germline CDR1 is SNHLY and CDR2 is FYNNEI. Losses at the gene ends were 8 bases for V and 3 bases for J; bases not matched to a gene: 4. CDR3 size: 14 residues. CDR3 in DNA: TGTGCCAGCTGGGACAGGGAAGACACCGGGGAGCTGTTTTTT. Translation: CASWDREDTGELFF. Combining the CDR3 with reference TRBV2 and TRBJ2-2 gives the whole variable domain EPEVTQTPSHQVTQMGQEVILRCVPISNHLYFYWYRQILGQKVEFLVSFYNNEISEKSEIFDDQFSVERPDGSNFTLKIRSTKLEDSAMYFCASWDREDTGELFFGEGSRLTVL.

CDR3 bases: TGTGCCAGCATATCAGTTCGGGGTGTGAATTCACCCCTCCACTTT. Translating gives CASISVRGVNSPLHF. The V and J genes are TRBV2 and TRBJ1-6; D is unclear. The CDR3 length is 15 residues. The V end was cut by 7 bases, the J end by 7 bases, with 17 bases between. In germline, CDR1 is SNHLY, CDR2 FYNNEI.

The rearrangement links TRBV19 to TRBJ2-7, with 12 bases that match TRBD1. The CDR3 is 15 amino acids. The V gene end was trimmed by 3 bases and the J gene end by 3 bases; junction bases not matched to a gene: 3. CDR1 LNHDA and CDR2 SQIVND come from the germline V gene (reference sequence). In DNA, the CDR3 is TGTGCCAGTAGTATCGGGACAGGGGGCATCTACGAGCAGTACTTC. Its translation is CASSIGTGGIYEQYF.

This clone was counted a single time. This sequence joins TRBV27 and TRBJ2-4; D uncertain. The V end was cut by 6 bases, the J end by 0 bases, with 18 bases between. CDR3 length: 17 amino acids. The germline CDR1 and CDR2 sequences are MNHEY and SMNVEV (reference sequence). The CDR3 spells CASSPLIADRAKNIQYF. The CDR3 nucleotides are TGTGCCAGCAGCCCTCTCATCGCGGATCGAGCCAAAAACATTCAGTACTTC.

The chain recombines TRBV9 with TRBJ2-7; TRBD2 agrees at 8 bases. V lost 4 bases to trimming and J lost 3 bases; unmatched junction nucleotides: 12. Germline loops: CDR1 SGDLS, CDR2 YYNGEE. The CDR3 length is 16 residues. The CDR3 DNA follows: TGTGCCAGCAGCCGAAGGGAGACTAGCGCCTTCTACGAGCAGTACTTC. Amino acids: CASSRRETSAFYEQYF.

The chain couples TRBV5-1 to TRBJ1-1; TRBD1 is a possible D gene (5 bases). CDR1 is SGHRS, CDR2 YFSETQ, per germline. The CDR3 covers 13 residues. V shed 1 base and J shed 10 bases, with 14 bases lying between them. Here the CDR3 DNA reads TGCGCCAGCAGCTTGATGGGGCCCGAAGGAGCTTTCTTT. This translates into CASSLMGPEGAFF.